This TCR beta chain was identified during a study of blood T cell repertoires in COVID-19. The authors' processing: Estimates of nucleated cell counts were drawn from the amplification of reference gene primers. Using immunoSEQ multiplex PCR, the repertoire was profiled, and TCRdb retains in-frame clones only, with some absent. V and J calls and clone size follow that table, whereas D and trimming were derived from the DNA. This table holds a few hundred thousand clones, 70% to 90% found once. Germline loops: CDR1 KGHDR, CDR2 SFDVKD. This CDR3 region has 15 residues. Unmatched junction bases numbered 3, after V lost 4 bases and J lost 2 bases.

This TCR derives from a woman in her thirties or forties with acute or convalescent COVID-19. The specimen sequenced was peripheral blood. This chain joins TRBV24-1 and TRBJ2-3; 9 nucleotides match TRBD1. The CDR3 DNA reads TGTGCCACCAGTGACCGGACAGGGGCCACAGATACGCAGTATTTT. Its translation is CATSDRTGATDTQYF.